This T cell receptor beta chain was recorded in a study of T cell responses to AZD1222 COVID-19 vaccine. The study's findings and limits: Along spike, vaccine-associated CD4 TCRs were found throughout, with dominance at 160-218 and 743-854. The peak T cell response came first, and repertoires were sampled only after it. Females made up more of the donors, who were largely white British, and clonal diversity may have come out too low. Of spike-specific TCRs, nearly half reportedly target regions left unmutated in variants.

A word on this clone: Its antigen is still unknown.

Germline lookup yields CDR1 LNHDA and CDR2 SQIVND (reference sequence). V was clipped by 5 bases and J by 8 bases, with 9 bases between them. The CDR3 length is 12 residues. Using immunoSEQ multiplex PCR, the repertoire was profiled, and TCRdb retains in-frame clones only, with some absent. Among under 200,000 clones, approximately 90% were seen once, and the ten largest hold approximately 4%. This receptor was identified in an adult who received the MenACWY meningococcal vaccine as a control. The input for sequencing was peripheral blood, taken 28 days after the second dose of the MenACWY control vaccine. This rearrangement joins TRBV19 to TRBJ1-4; D is unclear. This chain's CDR3 is CASSFREEKLFF. The CDR3 bases are TGTGCCAGTAGTTTCCGGGAGGAAAAACTGTTTTTT.